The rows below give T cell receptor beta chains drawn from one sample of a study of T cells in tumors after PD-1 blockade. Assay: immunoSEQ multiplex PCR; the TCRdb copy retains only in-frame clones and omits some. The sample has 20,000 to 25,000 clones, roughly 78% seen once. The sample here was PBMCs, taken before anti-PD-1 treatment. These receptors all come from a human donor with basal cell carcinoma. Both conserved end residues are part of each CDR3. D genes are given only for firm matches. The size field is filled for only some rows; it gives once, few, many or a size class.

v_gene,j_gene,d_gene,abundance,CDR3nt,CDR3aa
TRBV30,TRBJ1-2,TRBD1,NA,TGTGCCTGGAGCCCGACAGGGGTTGGCTACACCTTC,CAWSPTGVGYTF
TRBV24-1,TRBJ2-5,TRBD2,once,TGTGCCACCAGTCAAGGAGCGGGGGCTGAAGAGACCCAGTACTTC,CATSQGAGAEETQYF
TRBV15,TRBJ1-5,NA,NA,TGTGCCACCAGCAGAGATCGTTACGATCAGCCCCAGCATTTT,CATSRDRYDQPQHF
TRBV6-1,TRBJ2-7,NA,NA,TGTGCCAGCAGTGAAGCGCTAGGGAGTGAGTACGAGCAGTACTTC,CASSEALGSEYEQYF
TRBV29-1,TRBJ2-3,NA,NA,TGCAGCGTTAACGTCCGGGGGGATACGCAGTATTTT,CSVNVRGDTQYF
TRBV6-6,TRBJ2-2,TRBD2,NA,TGTGCCGCATCCCCCTTCCGGGGGGGCACCGGGGAGCTGTTTTTT,CAASPFRGGTGELFF
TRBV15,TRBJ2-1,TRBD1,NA,TGTGCCACCAGCAGAGATTTGGGACAGGGGGGCGCGGAGCAGTTCTTC,CATSRDLGQGGAEQFF
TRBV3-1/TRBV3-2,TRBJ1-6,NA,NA,TGTGCCAGCAGCCAAGGACAGAGAAATTCACCCCTCCACTTT,CASSQGQRNSPLHF
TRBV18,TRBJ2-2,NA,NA,TGTGCCAGCTCACCGAAGAGGGGAGACGACGCCGGGGAGCTGTTTTTT,CASSPKRGDDAGELFF
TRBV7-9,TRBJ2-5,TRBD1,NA,TGTGCCAGCAGCACCGACAGGGCGGTTGGGGAGACCCAGTACTTC,CASSTDRAVGETQYF
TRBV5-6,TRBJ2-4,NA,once,TGTGCCAGCAGCTTGGGAACCGACTGGAACATTCAGTACTTC,CASSLGTDWNIQYF
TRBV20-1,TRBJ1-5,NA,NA,TGCAGTGCTAGTCGTGGGGGCGCGGGCAATCAGCCCCAGCATTTT,CSASRGGAGNQPQHF
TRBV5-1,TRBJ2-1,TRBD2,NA,TGCGCCAGCAGCTTAGGACTAGCGGGACTCCCGCGGGAATGGAATGAGCAGTTCTTC,CASSLGLAGLPREWNEQFF
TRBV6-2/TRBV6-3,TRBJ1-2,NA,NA,TGTGCCAGCAGTTACATCTATTCTCGGGCCAGACCCTATGGCTACACCTTC,CASSYIYSRARPYGYTF
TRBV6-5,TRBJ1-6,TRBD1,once,TGTGCCAGCAGCGGGACAGAAAATTCACCCCTCCACTTT,CASSGTENSPLHF
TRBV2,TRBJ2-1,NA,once,TGTCCCACCTGTGATGGGGGGGCGGGGGCGGGGAGCTCCTACAATGAGCAGTTCTTC,CPTCDGGAGAGSSYNEQFF
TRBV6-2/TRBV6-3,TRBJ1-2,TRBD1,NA,TGTGCCAGCAGTTACGGGACAGGGACGTACGATGGCTACACCTTC,CASSYGTGTYDGYTF
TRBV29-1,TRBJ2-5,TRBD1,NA,TGCAGCGTACAGGGGCTGGTAGAGACCCAGTACTTC,CSVQGLVETQYF
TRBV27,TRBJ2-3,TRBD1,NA,TGTGCCAGCAGAGATGAAGGCAGGGGGACAGATACGCAGTATTTT,CASRDEGRGTDTQYF
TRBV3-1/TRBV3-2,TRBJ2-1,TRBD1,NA,TGTGCCAGCAGCCAAGGGGGGGGACAGGGACACAATGAGCAGTTCTTC,CASSQGGGQGHNEQFF
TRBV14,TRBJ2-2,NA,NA,TGTGCCAGCAGCCAAGGCCGCCGGGCCGGGGAGCTGTTTTTT,CASSQGRRAGELFF
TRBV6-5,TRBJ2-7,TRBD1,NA,TGTGCCAGCAGACCCGGGACAGGGTCCTACGAGCAGTACTTC,CASRPGTGSYEQYF